The rows below give T cell receptor beta chains drawn from one sample of a study of blood T cell repertoires in COVID-19. Sequencing was performed with immunoSEQ multiplex PCR; in TCRdb, only in-frame clones are kept and a portion is missing. The sample lists about 250,000 clones, around 80% occurring once. Sequenced material: peripheral blood. The receptor set was obtained from a man older than 75 with acute or convalescent COVID-19. The CDR3 runs from the conserved cysteine through the conserved F or W. A D gene is named only where the DNA matches it firmly. Part of the rows lack a size; the others show once, few, many or a class for expanded clones.

>TRBV11-2|few|TRBJ1-2|NA
CASSLEGARYGYTF
TGTGCCAGCAGCTTAGAAGGGGCGCGATATGGCTACACCTTC
>TRBV7-6|NA|TRBJ2-3|NA
CASSSAGHTDTQYF
TGTGCCAGCAGCTCAGCGGGACACACAGATACGCAGTATTTT
>TRBV10-3|NA|TRBJ2-1|TRBD2
CAISEGLAGEEQFF
TGTGCCATCAGTGAGGGGCTAGCGGGTGAGGAGCAGTTCTTC
>TRBV28|few|TRBJ2-3|NA
CASSALEGGRDTQYF
TGTGCCAGCAGTGCCCTTGAAGGGGGAAGAGATACGCAGTATTTT
>TRBV7-9|NA|TRBJ2-7|TRBD1
CASSRLGTGDEQYF
TGTGCCAGCAGCCGCTTGGGGACAGGGGACGAGCAGTACTTC
>TRBV7-7|NA|TRBJ2-1|NA
CASSLGQGPYNEQFF
TGTGCCAGCAGCTTAGGCCAGGGCCCCTACAATGAGCAGTTCTTC
>TRBV27|NA|TRBJ2-1|NA
CASSSIVGRDEQFF
TGTGCCAGCAGTTCGATAGTGGGGCGCGATGAGCAGTTCTTC
>TRBV15|NA|TRBJ2-7|NA
CATSSDLLEYEQYF
TGTGCCACCAGCAGCGACCTACTAGAGTACGAGCAGTACTTC
>TRBV7-9|NA|TRBJ2-7|TRBD1
CASSQSAGGYEQYF
TGTGCCAGCAGCCAGTCGGCAGGGGGCTACGAGCAGTACTTC
>TRBV19|NA|TRBJ2-5|NA
CASTNLRTQYF
TGTGCCAGCACCAACCTCAGGACCCAGTACTTC
>TRBV5-1|once|TRBJ2-1|TRBD2
CASSPGLAGGLSNEQFF
TGCGCCAGCAGCCCAGGACTAGCGGGGGGGCTCTCCAATGAGCAGTTCTTC
>TRBV2|NA|TRBJ2-3|TRBD2
CASSPLAGIISPTGDTQYF
TGTGCCAGCAGCCCTCTAGCGGGGATAATCTCCCCGACAGGGGATACGCAGTATTTT
>TRBV11-3|NA|TRBJ2-2|TRBD1
CASSWGQGFTGELFF
TGTGCCAGCTCCTGGGGACAGGGGTTCACCGGGGAGCTGTTTTTT
>TRBV27|NA|TRBJ1-1|TRBD1
CASSSAGQGPRGAFF
TGTGCCAGCAGTTCAGCTGGACAGGGGCCGAGGGGGGCTTTCTTT
>TRBV4-1|NA|TRBJ1-4|TRBD1
CASSQDPGGGEKLFF
TGCGCCAGCAGCCAAGATCCAGGGGGTGGCGAAAAACTGTTTTTT
>TRBV6-1|NA|TRBJ1-4|NA
CASSEGIGVEKLFF
TGTGCCAGCAGTGAAGGAATAGGGGTTGAAAAACTGTTTTTT
>TRBV6-4|NA|TRBJ1-1|TRBD1
CASSTGGWDTEAFF
TGTGCCAGCAGTACAGGGGGATGGGACACTGAAGCTTTCTTT
>TRBV20-1|NA|TRBJ1-1|TRBD1
CSASRTGKAFF
TGCAGTGCTTCACGGACAGGAAAAGCTTTCTTT
>TRBV20-1|NA|TRBJ1-1|TRBD1
CSASGQGGWNTEAFF
TGCAGTGCTAGTGGGCAGGGGGGTTGGAACACTGAAGCTTTCTTT
>TRBV2|NA|TRBJ1-5|NA
CASSGEGHQPQHF
TGTGCCAGCAGTGGGGAGGGCCATCAGCCCCAGCATTTT
>TRBV7-2|NA|TRBJ2-5|TRBD2
CASSLGSSGGGETQYF
TGTGCCAGCAGCTTAGGGTCTAGCGGGGGAGGCGAGACCCAGTACTTC
>TRBV27|NA|TRBJ2-5|NA
CASSSHQASETQYF
TGTGCCAGCAGTTCACACCAGGCGTCAGAGACCCAGTACTTC
>TRBV9|NA|TRBJ2-7|TRBD2
CASSVGESGIPYEQYF
TGTGCCAGCAGCGTAGGAGAGAGCGGGATCCCCTACGAGCAGTACTTC
>TRBV5-1|NA|TRBJ2-3|TRBD1
CASSLGWTGADTQYF
TGCGCCAGCAGCTTGGGTTGGACAGGGGCAGATACGCAGTATTTT
>TRBV2|NA|TRBJ1-5|NA
CASSSDSKGQPQHF
TGTGCCAGCAGTTCGGACAGTAAGGGTCAGCCCCAGCATTTT
>TRBV11-3|NA|TRBJ2-5|TRBD1
CASSQGQSGETQYF
TGTGCCAGCAGCCAGGGACAGTCTGGGGAGACCCAGTACTTC
>TRBV5-6|NA|TRBJ1-4|TRBD1
CASSLDRGRGEKLFF
TGTGCCAGCAGCTTGGACAGGGGCCGGGGAGAAAAACTGTTTTTT
>TRBV6-2/TRBV6-3|NA|TRBJ1-5|NA
CASSRPGTTTSQPQHF
TGTGCCAGCAGTCGACCTGGGACAACGACCAGTCAGCCCCAGCATTTT
>TRBV7-2|NA|TRBJ2-7|TRBD2
CASSLGSGGTYEQYF
TGTGCCAGCAGCTTAGGTAGCGGGGGTACCTACGAGCAGTACTTC
>TRBV18|NA|TRBJ2-7|TRBD1
CASSLDRDSNEQYF
TGTGCCAGCTCGCTAGACCGGGACAGCAACGAGCAGTACTTC
>TRBV5-1|once|TRBJ2-1|TRBD1
CASSRSGGLGNEQFF
TGCGCCAGCAGTCGATCAGGGGGCCTTGGCAATGAGCAGTTCTTC
>TRBV6-5|NA|TRBJ2-7|NA
CAIAARARTYEQYF
TGTGCCATCGCGGCCAGGGCCAGGACCTACGAGCAGTACTTC
>TRBV19|NA|TRBJ2-3|TRBD2
CASSAGGRVGTDTQYF
TGTGCCAGTAGTGCGGGGGGGCGGGTTGGCACAGATACGCAGTATTTT
>TRBV19|NA|TRBJ2-1|NA
CASSTTRQGRHNEQFF
TGTGCCAGTAGTACGACCCGCCAGGGGAGACACAATGAGCAGTTCTTC
>TRBV3-1/TRBV3-2|NA|TRBJ2-7|TRBD2
CASSLGGGWYEQYF
TGTGCCAGCAGCCTCGGCGGGGGTTGGTACGAGCAGTACTTC
>TRBV9|NA|TRBJ2-7|TRBD1
CASSGGQGPYEQYF
TGTGCCAGCAGTGGGGGACAGGGGCCCTACGAGCAGTACTTC
>TRBV7-8|once|TRBJ2-3|NA
CASSLVMDYTDTQYF
TGTGCCAGCAGCTTAGTAATGGACTACACAGATACGCAGTATTTT
>TRBV28|NA|TRBJ2-3|NA
CASSLGGPTDTQYF
TGTGCCAGCAGCCTCGGAGGCCCCACAGATACGCAGTATTTT
>TRBV7-3|once|TRBJ2-7|TRBD1
CASSITGGRYEQYF
TGTGCCAGCAGCATAACAGGGGGCAGGTACGAGCAGTACTTC
>TRBV3-1/TRBV3-2|NA|TRBJ2-7|NA
CASSPAIPVEQYF
TGTGCCAGCAGCCCCGCTATCCCTGTCGAGCAGTACTTC
>TRBV5-1|NA|TRBJ2-2|NA
CASSSGERNTGELFF
TGCGCCAGCAGCTCCGGAGAGAGGAACACCGGGGAGCTGTTTTTT
>TRBV28|NA|TRBJ2-1|NA
CASSSGAKNNEQFF
TGTGCCAGCTCATCAGGGGCGAAAAACAATGAGCAGTTCTTC
>TRBV30|NA|TRBJ1-6|TRBD1
CAWRDRADSPLHF
TGTGCCTGGAGGGACAGGGCCGATTCACCCCTCCACTTT
>TRBV5-1|NA|TRBJ2-7|NA
CASSLLVDRPYESYEQYF
TGCGCCAGCAGCTTGTTGGTGGACAGACCCTATGAATCCTACGAGCAGTACTTC
>TRBV18|NA|TRBJ2-1|NA
CASSPARTEYNEQFF
TGTGCCAGCTCACCGGCGCGGACAGAATACAATGAGCAGTTCTTC
>TRBV5-1|few|TRBJ2-6|TRBD2
CASSSGTSGGFSGANVLTF
TGCGCCAGCAGTAGTGGGACTAGCGGGGGATTCTCTGGGGCCAACGTCCTGACTTTC
>TRBV6-5|NA|TRBJ2-3|NA
CASSKGNTDTQYF
TGTGCCAGCAGTAAGGGGAACACAGATACGCAGTATTTT
>TRBV28|once|TRBJ2-5|NA
CASSSGSSGEETQYF
TGTGCCAGCAGTTCTGGCAGCTCGGGAGAAGAGACCCAGTACTTC
>TRBV27|NA|TRBJ2-7|NA
CASSFPTSTGEQYF
TGTGCCAGCAGTTTCCCTACTAGTACGGGCGAGCAGTACTTC
>TRBV5-4|NA|TRBJ2-7|NA
CASSLPGYDEQYF
TGTGCCAGCAGTCTTCCGGGGTATGACGAGCAGTACTTC
>TRBV6-1|NA|TRBJ1-4|NA
CASSEAQNYATNEKLFF
TGTGCCAGCAGTGAAGCCCAGAACTATGCAACTAATGAAAAACTGTTTTTT
>TRBV19|few|TRBJ1-5|NA
CASSSWEGGSNQPQHF
TGTGCCAGTAGTTCCTGGGAAGGGGGTAGCAATCAGCCCCAGCATTTT
>TRBV2|NA|TRBJ2-6|TRBD2
CASCAGGHSGANVLTF
TGTGCCAGCTGCGCGGGGGGGCACTCTGGGGCCAACGTCCTGACTTTC
>TRBV3-1/TRBV3-2|NA|TRBJ1-6|NA
CASSQSRDSYNSPLHF
TGTGCCAGCAGCCAGTCCAGGGACTCCTATAATTCACCCCTCCACTTT
>TRBV7-8|NA|TRBJ1-5|TRBD1
CASSAGTGGRSNQPQHF
TGTGCCAGCAGCGCCGGGACAGGGGGCAGGAGCAATCAGCCCCAGCATTTT
>TRBV5-4|NA|TRBJ2-5|TRBD1
CASSLDRGLEETQYF
TGTGCCAGCAGCTTGGACAGGGGGTTAGAAGAGACCCAGTACTTC